A selection of T cell receptor beta chains follows, all from one sample in a study of shared clonotypes between healthy human individuals. Assay: immunoSEQ multiplex PCR; the TCRdb copy retains only in-frame clones and omits some. The table records about 2.4 million clones, 80% to 95% of them present only once. Sequencing input: naive CD4+ T cells from PBMCs. The receptors were sampled from a man aged 18 to 35 in good health. Some clones in this sample may be carry-over from other donors' samples. Both conserved end residues are part of each CDR3. The order of the fields is J gene, V gene, CDR3 protein.

J gene: TRBJ1-4
V gene: TRBV25-1
CDR3 protein: CASSEEGRGRGFEKLFF

J gene: TRBJ2-1
V gene: TRBV5-1
CDR3 protein: CASSPPGSGDYNEQFF

J gene: TRBJ1-4
V gene: TRBV5-1
CDR3 protein: CASSRFTPTATNEKLFF

J gene: TRBJ1-2
V gene: TRBV4-2
CDR3 protein: CASSQDRTGKGGYTF

J gene: TRBJ1-5
V gene: TRBV30
CDR3 protein: CAWSPDSNQPQHF

J gene: TRBJ2-3
V gene: TRBV19
CDR3 protein: CASTMEGLPRQF

J gene: TRBJ1-1
V gene: TRBV5-5
CDR3 protein: CASSRGSNTEAFF

J gene: TRBJ2-1
V gene: TRBV7-9
CDR3 protein: CASSLAFRESRDEQFF

J gene: TRBJ2-1
V gene: TRBV6-5
CDR3 protein: CASRAFSYNEQFF

J gene: TRBJ1-5
V gene: TRBV28
CDR3 protein: CASSLSLAQPQHF

J gene: TRBJ2-1
V gene: TRBV27
CDR3 protein: CASSSGTAHHYNEQFF

J gene: TRBJ1-5
V gene: TRBV28
CDR3 protein: CASTTGGQIYSNQPQHF

J gene: TRBJ1-2
V gene: TRBV6-5
CDR3 protein: CASSYTYRGTIYGYTF

J gene: TRBJ2-1
V gene: TRBV28
CDR3 protein: CASRQGLAGAPNEQFF

J gene: TRBJ2-3
V gene: TRBV29-1
CDR3 protein: CSVSHRGTADTQYF

J gene: TRBJ1-2
V gene: TRBV10-3
CDR3 protein: CAISESREYGYTF

J gene: TRBJ1-1
V gene: TRBV28
CDR3 protein: CASSLRTVNTEAFF

J gene: TRBJ1-1
V gene: TRBV30
CDR3 protein: CAWMQSVNTEAFF

J gene: TRBJ2-7
V gene: TRBV6-8
CDR3 protein: CAKRGASYEQYF